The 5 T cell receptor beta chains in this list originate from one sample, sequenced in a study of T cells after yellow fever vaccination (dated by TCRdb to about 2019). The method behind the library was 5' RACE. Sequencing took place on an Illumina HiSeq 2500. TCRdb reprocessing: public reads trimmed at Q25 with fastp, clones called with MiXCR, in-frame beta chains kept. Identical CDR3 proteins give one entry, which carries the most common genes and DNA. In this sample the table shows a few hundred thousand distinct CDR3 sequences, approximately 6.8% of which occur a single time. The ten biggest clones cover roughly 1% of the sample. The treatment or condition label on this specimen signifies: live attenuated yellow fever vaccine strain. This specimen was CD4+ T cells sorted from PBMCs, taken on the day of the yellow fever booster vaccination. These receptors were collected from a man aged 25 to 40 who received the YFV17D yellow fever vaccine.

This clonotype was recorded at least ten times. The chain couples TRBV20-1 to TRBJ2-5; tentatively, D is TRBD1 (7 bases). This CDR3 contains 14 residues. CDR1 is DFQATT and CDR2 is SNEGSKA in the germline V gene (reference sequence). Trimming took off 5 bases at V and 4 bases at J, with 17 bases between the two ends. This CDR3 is CSAPQGGWGETQYF. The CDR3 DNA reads TGCAGTGCTCCTCAGGGGGGCTGGGGAGAGACCCAGTACTTC.

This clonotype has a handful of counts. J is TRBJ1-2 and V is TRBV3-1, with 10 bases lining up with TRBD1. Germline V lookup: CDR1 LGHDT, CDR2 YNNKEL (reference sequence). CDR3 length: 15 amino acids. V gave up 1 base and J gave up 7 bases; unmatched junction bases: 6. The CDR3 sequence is CASSQGQGAPGGYTF. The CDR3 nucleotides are TGTGCCAGCAGCCAAGGACAGGGGGCGCCGGGTGGCTACACCTTC.

CDR3 residues: CSARNSLDTQYF. Here the CDR3 DNA reads TGCAGTGCTAGAAATTCGCTAGATACGCAGTATTTT. The rearrangement uses TRBV20-1 and TRBJ2-3; D uncertain. The germline V and J ends were trimmed by 2 bases and 5 bases, with 8 bases remaining between them. The CDR3 totals 12 residues. Germline V CDR1 and CDR2: DFQATT, SNEGSKA (reference sequence).

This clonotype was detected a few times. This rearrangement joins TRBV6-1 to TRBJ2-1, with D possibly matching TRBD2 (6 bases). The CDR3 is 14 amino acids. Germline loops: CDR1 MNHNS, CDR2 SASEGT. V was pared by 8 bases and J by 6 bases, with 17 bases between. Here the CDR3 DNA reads TGTGCCAGCCGGGACTCCCGTATGGTCAATGAGCAGTTCTTC. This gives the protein CASRDSRMVNEQFF.

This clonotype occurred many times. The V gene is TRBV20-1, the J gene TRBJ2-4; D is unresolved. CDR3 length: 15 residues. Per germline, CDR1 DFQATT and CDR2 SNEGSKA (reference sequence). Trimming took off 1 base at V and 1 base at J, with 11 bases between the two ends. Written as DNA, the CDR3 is TGCAGTGCTAGAGTGGCAGAGAGTGCCAAAAACATTCAGTACTTC. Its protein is CSARVAESAKNIQYF.